This T cell receptor (beta chain) comes out of a study of cytomegalovirus exposure and HLA in healthy donors. Study-level points and caveats: Prior analysis indicated that the majority of TCR beta V segments exhibited productivity approximately 87% or approximately 30% of the time. Later on, an analysis showed TCR association rates differing by HLA locus, with DRB1 the most and HLA-C the fewest.

Germline CDR1 MRHNA, CDR2 SNTAGT. CDR3 size: 13 residues. Trimming pared 2 bases from V and 6 bases from J, leaving 10 bases between. The PCR ran on 60 Vbeta and 13 Jbeta primers. Produced via immunoSEQ multiplex PCR; TCRdb's table is partial and in-frame only. In the table there are 180,000 or so clones, over 75% of which are singletons. In regard to this clone: Its antigen is currently unknown.

Sequencing input: PBMCs. The TCR comes from a man between 45 and 60 years old in good health and CMV-seropositive. This rearrangement joins TRBV6-4 to TRBJ1-1; no clear D gene. Written as DNA, the CDR3 is TGTGCCAGCAGTGACGGAGTGAGGCCTGAAGCTTTCTTT. Translation gives CASSDGVRPEAFF.